Presented here are 31 T cell receptor beta chains from one specimen sequenced in a study of cytomegalovirus exposure and HLA in healthy donors. Vbeta (60) and Jbeta (13) primers were used in the PCR. Some clones are missing from TCRdb's copy, which holds only in-frame ones; the method was immunoSEQ multiplex PCR. The table has 100,000 to 150,000 clones, approximately 74% seen once. Sample: PBMCs. Receptor source: a man aged 35 to 55 in good health and CMV-seropositive.

The chain recombines TRBV7-6 with TRBJ2-5; 9 nucleotides line up with TRBD1. The better agreement between TRBJ2-7 and the DNA end casts doubt on the J call. The germline V gene has CDR1 SGHVS and CDR2 FNYEAQ. CDR3 length: 14 amino acids. CDR3 region: CASSEGQGYYEQYF. Written as DNA, the CDR3 is TGTGCCAGCAGCGAGGGACAGGGCTACTACGAGCAGTACTTC.

The chain couples TRBV27 to TRBJ2-7; 7 bases map to TRBD1. V trimming: 6 bases; J trimming: 1 base; junction bases outside the gene matches: 3. The CDR3 totals 13 residues. Per germline, CDR1 MNHEY and CDR2 SMNVEV (reference sequence). The CDR3 sequence is CASRKGQSYEQYF. The CDR3 nucleotides are TGTGCCAGCAGAAAGGGACAGTCCTACGAGCAGTACTTC.

This rearrangement joins TRBV5-6 to TRBJ2-2; 8 positions match TRBD1. This CDR3 comprises 15 residues. V shed 2 bases and J 4 bases; nucleotides not matched to a gene: 4. Per germline, CDR1 SGHDT and CDR2 YYEEEE. CDR3 protein: CASSFRTGTTGELFF. CDR3 DNA: TGTGCCAGCAGCTTCAGGACAGGGACCACCGGGGAGCTGTTTTTT.

This chain joins TRBV29-1 and TRBJ1-2, with a tentative D call TRBD1 (6 bases). The CDR3 loop spans 13 amino acids. Germline CDR1 is SQVTM and CDR2 is ANQGSEA. Trimming shortened V by 3 bases and J by 6 bases, and 14 bases separated the two germline ends. For the CDR3, the DNA is TGCAGCGTTGATCGACGCAGGGGAGATGGCTACACCTTC. This codes for CSVDRRRGDGYTF.

The genes are TRBV4-1 and TRBJ2-1; D is perhaps TRBD2 (6 bases). The germline V and J ends were trimmed by 4 bases and 4 bases, with 14 bases remaining between them. This CDR3 contains 15 residues. CDR1 MGHRA and CDR2 YSYEKL come from the germline V gene. This chain's CDR3 is CASSRTWGEYNEQFF. CDR3 bases: TGCGCCAGCAGCCGGACGTGGGGGGAATACAATGAGCAGTTCTTC.

This clone came up a few times. CDR3 nucleotides: TGTGCCAGCAGCCGACAGGCGGAACATAGCAATCAGCCCCAGCATTTT. It specifies CASSRQAEHSNQPQHF. This chain connects TRBV5-6 to TRBJ1-5, with a weak D call TRBD1 (6 bases). The CDR3 consists of 16 residues. From germline, CDR1 is SGHDT and CDR2 YYEEEE. Between the trimmed V and J ends, which lost 4 bases and 0 bases, there was a span of 14 bases.

The sample holds a few counts of this clone. The J gene is TRBJ1-1, the V gene TRBV21-1; the table's D call of TRBD1 was not tested on the DNA. TRBV21-1 counts as a pseudogene. This CDR3 is built from 14 residues. The CDR3: CASSTPDRVSEAFF. The DNA for the CDR3 is TGTGCCAGCAGCACCCCGGACAGGGTCAGTGAAGCTTTCTTT.

This clone has just a few counts. This chain links TRBV5-1 with TRBJ1-2; no clear D gene. The CDR3 totals 16 residues. V was pared by 5 bases and J by 4 bases, with 21 bases between. Germline CDR1 is SGHRS and CDR2 is YFSETQ. The CDR3 bases are TGCGCCAGCAGATGGAATCCGTCGGGATTCCTCTATGGCTACACCTTC. Translated: CASRWNPSGFLYGYTF.

The chain recombines TRBV9 with TRBJ1-4; unclear D gene. The CDR3 covers 13 residues. V dropped 0 bases and J dropped 6 bases, with 6 bases sitting between them. Germline V lookup: CDR1 SGDLS, CDR2 YYNGEE. The CDR3, as DNA: TGTGCCAGCAGCGTAGGAACGGATGAAAAACTGTTTTTT. Residues: CASSVGTDEKLFF.

This chain links TRBV6-5 with TRBJ1-1, with D unclear. The CDR3 extends over 12 amino acids. The germline CDR1 and CDR2 sequences are MNHEY and SVGAGI. V was pared by 3 bases and J by 7 bases, with 9 bases between. DNA for the CDR3: TGTGCCAGCAGTTATACACCACATGAAGCTTTCTTT. Protein: CASSYTPHEAFF.

The chain has TRBV7-2 and TRBJ2-2; 8 nucleotides line up with TRBD1. The CDR3 loop spans 14 amino acids. Per the germline V gene, CDR1 is SGHTA and CDR2 is FQGNSA. After removal of 5 bases from V and 3 bases from J, the junction contained 2 bases not matched to a gene. CDR3 DNA: TGTGCCAGCAGCAGGGACAGGTACACCGGGGAGCTGTTTTTT. This codes for CASSRDRYTGELFF.

The chain links TRBV5-1 to TRBJ2-5; the match to TRBD2 covers 11 bases. The CDR3 spans 15 residues. Germline V lookup: CDR1 SGHRS, CDR2 YFSETQ. V was clipped by 4 bases and J by 2 bases; unmatched bases: 4. The CDR3 coding sequence is TGCGCCAGCAGCGTTAGCGGGAGGGGGCAAGAGACCCAGTACTTC. Translating gives CASSVSGRGQETQYF.

This chain connects TRBV19 to TRBJ2-3, with 8 bases lining up with TRBD1. CDR1 is LNHDA, CDR2 SQIVND, per germline (reference sequence). The CDR3 contains 14 residues. V was pared by 6 bases and J by 0 bases, with 2 bases of the junction left unmatched. CDR3 in amino acids: CASSRDRSTDTQYF. Written as DNA, the CDR3 is TGTGCCAGTAGCCGGGACAGGAGCACAGATACGCAGTATTTT. The variable domain in full, with the rest retrieved from reference TRBV19 and TRBJ2-3, is DGGITQSPKYLFRKEGQNVTLSCEQNLNHDAMYWYRQDPGQGLRLIYYSQIVNDFQKGDIAEGYSVSREKKESFPLTVTSAQKNPTAFYLCASSRDRSTDTQYFGPGTRLTVL.

This chain connects TRBV28 to TRBJ2-7, with D possibly TRBD2 on 5 matching bases. The CDR3 contains 14 residues. In germline, CDR1 is MDHEN, CDR2 SYDVKM. The V and J ends lost 4 bases and 6 bases respectively, with 16 bases between them. CDR3 DNA sequence: TGTGCCAGCAGTTCGCTGGAGGCCTGGGGCGAGCAGTACTTC. This sequence encodes CASSSLEAWGEQYF.

This clone was seen only once. This chain joins TRBV28 and TRBJ1-1; 8 bases align to TRBD1. CDR3 length equals 14 residues. The junction had 5 bases not matched to a gene; V was cut back by 6 bases and J by 2 bases. Germline V gene data show CDR1 as MDHEN and CDR2 as SYDVKM. CDR3 protein: CASSLGQANTEAFF. CDR3 sequence (DNA): TGTGCCAGCAGCTTGGGACAGGCCAACACTGAAGCTTTCTTT. The whole variable domain, filled in from reference TRBV28 and TRBJ1-1, reads DVKVTQSSRYLVKRTGEKVFLECVQDMDHENMFWYRQDPGLGLRLIYFSYDVKMKEKGDIPEGYSVSREKKERFSLILESASTNQTSMYLCASSLGQANTEAFFGQGTRLTVV.

The CDR3 here is CASSPWGPDGYTF. Here the CDR3 DNA reads TGTGCCAGCAGTCCCTGGGGGCCAGATGGCTACACCTTC. The V call is TRBV27, the J call TRBJ1-2; D possibly corresponds to TRBD1 (6 bases). The CDR3 spans 13 residues. Between the trimmed V and J ends, which lost 5 bases and 6 bases, there was a span of 13 bases. Germline loops: CDR1 MNHEY, CDR2 SMNVEV (reference sequence).

This chain joins TRBV5-6 and TRBJ2-2; a possible D gene is TRBD1 (6 bases). Germline-derived CDR1 and CDR2 are SGHDT and YYEEEE. V was pared by 3 bases and J by 7 bases, with 10 bases between. This CDR3 spans 13 amino acids. The CDR3 region is CASSWGLDGELFF. CDR3 bases: TGTGCCAGCAGCTGGGGGCTCGACGGGGAGCTGTTTTTT.

The table lists this clone with a count of one. CDR3 sequence reads: CASSFQGSETQYF. The CDR3 DNA follows: TGCGCCAGCAGCTTTCAGGGATCGGAGACCCAGTACTTC. The chain links TRBV5-1 to TRBJ2-5; perhaps TRBD1 as D (5 bases). V was trimmed by 2 bases and J by 5 bases, leaving 10 bases between them. Germline lookup yields CDR1 SGHRS and CDR2 YFSETQ. There are 13 residues in the CDR3. The complete variable domain, with remaining parts taken from reference TRBV5-1 and TRBJ2-5, reads KAGVTQTPRYLIKTRGQQVTLSCSPISGHRSVSWYQQTPGQGLQFLFEYFSETQRNKGNFPGRFSGRQFSNSRSEMNVSTLELGDSALYLCASSFQGSETQYFGPGTRLLVL.

This sequence joins TRBV30 and TRBJ1-4; 8 bases are shared with TRBD1. With 3 bases clipped from V and 4 bases from J, the junction kept 7 bases outside the gene matches. This CDR3 contains 15 residues. Germline-derived CDR1 and CDR2 are GTSNPN and SVGIG (reference sequence). The CDR3 is CAWRPGGQVNEKLFF. Here the CDR3 DNA reads TGTGCCTGGAGACCGGGGGGACAGGTTAATGAAAAACTGTTTTTT.

This sequence joins TRBV5-1 and TRBJ2-1, with D hard to call. Germline V CDR1 and CDR2: SGHRS, YFSETQ. Trimming removed 4 bases from V and 8 bases from J, with 7 bases in between. The CDR3 runs to 11 residues. The CDR3 DNA sequence: TGCGCCAGCAGCGAACGAGATGAGCAGTTCTTC. This gives the protein CASSERDEQFF.

The CDR3 DNA reads TGTGCCAGCAGCCATCGCAATGAGCAGTTCTTC. Translated: CASSHRNEQFF. The chain has TRBV14 and TRBJ2-1; no reliable D call. The germline V gene encodes CDR1 SGHDN and CDR2 FVKESK. Trimming removed 3 bases from V and 6 bases from J, with 3 bases in between. This CDR3 comprises 11 residues.

The genes are TRBV18 and TRBJ2-1; D is ambiguous. This CDR3 region has 13 residues. Germline V gene lookup returns CDR1 KGHSH and CDR2 LQKENI. Trimming removed 3 bases from V and 7 bases from J, with 10 bases in between. For the CDR3, the DNA is TGTGCCAGCTCACCCCCCGATCGGAATGAGCAGTTCTTC. Protein product: CASSPPDRNEQFF.

This clone came up a few times. This chain uses TRBV7-9 with TRBJ2-7, with D perhaps matching TRBD2 (5 bases). V was shortened by 4 bases and J by 12 bases, with 16 bases between the two germline ends. Germline CDR1 reads SEHNR; CDR2 reads FQNEAQ (reference sequence). The CDR3 runs to 12 residues. The DNA for the CDR3 is TGTGCCAGCAGCTCCGGGGTCGTCCAGCTGTACTTC. Translated: CASSSGVVQLYF.

A few counts support this clone. J is TRBJ2-7 and V is TRBV15; D is uncertain. The CDR3 runs to 18 residues. Germline V lookup: CDR1 LNHNV, CDR2 YYDKDF (reference sequence). V was cut by 0 bases and J by 3 bases, with 21 bases left in between. CDR3 region: CATSRETLMAGRNYEQYF. The CDR3 nucleotides are TGTGCCACCAGCAGAGAGACCCTAATGGCAGGTCGTAACTACGAGCAGTACTTC. Drawing the rest from reference TRBV15 and TRBJ2-7, the complete variable domain is DAMVIQNPRYQVTQFGKPVTLSCSQTLNHNVMYWYQQKSSQAPKLLFHYYDKDFNNEADTPDNFQSRRPNTSFCFLDIRSPGLGDTAMYLCATSRETLMAGRNYEQYFGPGTRLTVT.

In its sample, this clone was seen many times. The chain combines TRBV10-3 with TRBJ2-7, with D possibly matching TRBD2 (5 bases). The CDR3 has 14 amino acids. Per the germline V gene, CDR1 is ENHRY and CDR2 is SYGVKD. V lost 5 bases and J lost 2, with 13 bases in between. CDR3 DNA sequence: TGTGCCATCAGTAGCCCACGGGGAACCTACGAGCAGTACTTC. Its protein is CAISSPRGTYEQYF.

V usage is TRBV29-1 and J usage is TRBJ2-5, with 7 bases lining up with TRBD1. Gene TRBJ2-7 matches the end of the DNA better, so the J call may be wrong. The CDR3 contains 13 residues. Germline lookup yields CDR1 SQVTM and CDR2 ANQGSEA. The CDR3 spells CSVLRQGSYEQYF. The CDR3 coding sequence is TGCAGCGTACTCCGACAGGGTAGCTACGAGCAGTACTTC.

This clone was seen a single time. The gene calls are TRBV2 and TRBJ2-7; TRBD1 matches at 8 bases. CDR3 length: 15 amino acids. Germline V CDR1 and CDR2: SNHLY, FYNNEI. Germline trimming cut 1 base from V and 2 bases from J; bases unmatched to any gene: 4. CDR3 sequence: CASSEGQGAAYEQYF. CDR3 nucleotide sequence: TGTGCCAGCAGTGAAGGGCAGGGGGCCGCCTACGAGCAGTACTTC. Full variable domain (rest looked up from reference TRBV2 and TRBJ2-7): EPEVTQTPSHQVTQMGQEVILRCVPISNHLYFYWYRQILGQKVEFLVSFYNNEISEKSEIFDDQFSVERPDGSNFTLKIRSTKLEDSAMYFCASSEGQGAAYEQYFGPGTRLTVT.

This chain joins TRBV5-6 and TRBJ2-5; 12 bases fit TRBD2. Germline CDR1 and CDR2: SGHDT and YYEEEE. The CDR3 has 17 residues. Trimming took 3 bases from V and 5 from J; bases not matched to a gene: 11. CDR3 region: CASSYMTSGSTWETQYF. As DNA, the CDR3 is TGTGCCAGCAGCTACATGACTAGCGGGAGCACCTGGGAGACCCAGTACTTC.

The genes are TRBV28 and TRBJ1-2; a weak D match, TRBD1 (6 bases). This CDR3 is built from 12 residues. V lost 4 bases, J lost 8 bases, and 11 bases lay in between. CDR1 and CDR2 (germline): MDHEN, SYDVKM. CDR3 amino acids: CASSSGVWGYTF. CDR3 sequence (DNA): TGTGCCAGCAGTTCAGGGGTATGGGGCTACACCTTC.

A few counts support this clone. This rearrangement joins TRBV7-9 to TRBJ2-1, with D hard to call. This CDR3 region has 14 residues. Germline assignment: CDR1 SEHNR and CDR2 FQNEAQ (reference sequence). V shed 0 bases and J shed 5 bases, with 8 bases lying between them. DNA for the CDR3: TGTGCCAGCAGCTTAGCGCCACACAACAATGAGCAGTTCTTC. It encodes CASSLAPHNNEQFF.

The chain uses TRBV2 and TRBJ2-5; 8 positions match TRBD2. In germline, CDR1 is SNHLY, CDR2 FYNNEI. The V segment lost 6 bases and the J segment 0 bases; nucleotides outside the gene matches: 6. CDR3 length: 15 amino acids. In DNA form, the CDR3 reads TGTGCCAGCAGGGCCGGGGGGGGGTACCAAGAGACCCAGTACTTC. Encoded protein: CASRAGGGYQETQYF.